The 24 T cell receptor beta chains given below trace back to one sample, sequenced in a study of control samples from healthy donors and cancer patients. This table comes from immunoSEQ multiplex PCR, and its TCRdb copy is limited to in-frame clones, with some not included. The data show about 220,000 clones, roughly 94% seen once. Specimen: blood. Receptor source: a man aged 45 to 65 in good health.

This rearrangement joins TRBV28 to TRBJ1-4; TRBD1 aligns across 7 bases. V lost 1 base and J lost 5; bases outside the gene matches: 7. CDR3 length equals 16 residues. The V gene's germline CDR1 is MDHEN and CDR2 SYDVKM. The CDR3 DNA sequence: TGTGCCAGCAGTTTATTTTTGGGACAGTTAAATGAAAAACTGTTTTTT. Its protein is CASSLFLGQLNEKLFF.

V gene TRBV6-2 or TRBV6-3 combines with J gene TRBJ1-5; D is ambiguous. The CDR3 spans 18 residues. The germline V gene encodes CDR1 MNHEY and CDR2 SVGEGT. Trimming took 1 base from V and 4 from J, leaving 20 bases between them. CDR3: CASSYYIGFGRGNQPQHF. The CDR3 DNA reads as TGTGCCAGCAGTTACTATATAGGTTTCGGTAGAGGGAATCAGCCCCAGCATTTT.

The chain carries TRBV7-8 and TRBJ2-1; 10 bases align to TRBD2. CDR1 and CDR2 (germline): SGHVS, FQNEAQ. V was pared by 0 bases and J by 1 base, with 6 bases of the junction left unmatched. The CDR3 has 18 amino acids. The CDR3 nucleotides read TGTGCCAGCAGCTTAGCGGCTAGCGGGGGCCTTTCCTACAATGAGCAGTTCTTC. This gives the protein CASSLAASGGLSYNEQFF.

This chain links TRBV7-2 with TRBJ2-4; D gene unclear. Trimming stripped 5 bases from V and 5 bases from J, with 7 bases between. Germline V lookup: CDR1 SGHTA, CDR2 FQGNSA. The CDR3 totals 12 residues. The CDR3 DNA reads TGTGCCAGCAGCCCCCAGGAAAACATTCAGTACTTC. Translation gives CASSPQENIQYF.

The gene calls are TRBV29-1 and TRBJ2-3; 12 bases match TRBD2. Germline lookup yields CDR1 SQVTM and CDR2 ANQGSEA. V lost 5 bases and J lost 7; bases outside the gene matches: 10. The CDR3 loop spans 15 amino acids. The CDR3 coding sequence is TGCAGCGTTAGGTCTAGCGGGGGGGAAGCTTATACGCAGTATTTT. This codes for CSVRSSGGEAYTQYF.

The rearrangement links TRBV9 to TRBJ1-1; 9 bases agree with TRBD1. The CDR3 has 15 amino acids. Germline V gene data show CDR1 as SGDLS and CDR2 as YYNGEE. The ends lost 2 bases at V and 4 bases at J; junction bases unmatched: 6. CDR3 residues: CASSVVQGARTEAFF. The CDR3 DNA reads as TGTGCCAGCAGCGTTGTACAGGGGGCGCGCACTGAAGCTTTCTTT.

The chain couples TRBV6-5 to TRBJ1-1; a weak D match, TRBD1 (6 bases). The CDR3 is made up of 15 amino acids. The V and J ends lost 8 bases and 8 bases respectively, with 24 bases between them. The germline gives CDR1 MNHEY, CDR2 SVGAGI. The CDR3 reads CASGPLPYRESEAFF. Here the CDR3 DNA reads TGTGCCAGCGGTCCCCTCCCTTACAGGGAATCGGAAGCTTTCTTT.

The CDR3 DNA follows: TGTGCCAGCAGCCTGACAGGGGGCGACGAAAAACTGTTTTTT. Translated, it gives CASSLTGGDEKLFF. The rearrangement links TRBV11-1 to TRBJ1-4; 10 nucleotides align to TRBD1. V was pared by 5 bases and J by 8 bases, with 5 bases of the junction left unmatched. This CDR3 has 14 residues. Germline V CDR1 and CDR2: SGHAT, FQDESV (reference sequence).

The V gene is TRBV5-1, the J gene TRBJ2-7; 9 bases align to TRBD1. This CDR3 has 13 amino acids. The trim removed 4 bases at V and 4 bases at J, leaving 3 bases unmatched. Per germline, CDR1 SGHRS and CDR2 YFSETQ. CDR3 sequence: CASSNGQGYEQYF. Written as DNA, the CDR3 is TGCGCCAGCAGCAACGGACAGGGGTACGAGCAGTACTTC.

This chain connects TRBV7-2 to TRBJ2-2, with D uncertain. V lost 1 base and J 6 bases, leaving 6 bases between the germline ends. Germline V gives CDR1 SGHTA, CDR2 FQGNSA. The CDR3 spans 13 residues. The CDR3 region is CASSLVTAGELFF. The CDR3 DNA reads TGTGCCAGCAGCTTAGTGACCGCCGGGGAGCTGTTTTTT.

This clone occurred a few times. The chain couples TRBV10-3 to TRBJ1-1; D ambiguous. V was cut by 6 bases and J by 0 bases, with 11 bases left in between. The CDR3 covers 14 residues. Germline lookup yields CDR1 ENHRY and CDR2 SYGVKD. The CDR3 sequence: CAIRDNNMNTEAFF. The CDR3 DNA reads as TGTGCCATCAGAGACAACAACATGAACACTGAAGCTTTCTTT.

The rearrangement links TRBV6-2 or TRBV6-3 to TRBJ1-3, with D hard to call. This CDR3 comprises 17 residues. Germline V gene lookup returns CDR1 MNHEY and CDR2 SVGEGT. Trimming removed 2 bases at V and 2 bases at J, with 16 bases between. In nucleotides, the CDR3 is TGTGCCAGCAGTTACACCAACCGAAGGACGGCTGGAAACACCATATATTTT. This codes for CASSYTNRRTAGNTIYF.

The chain combines TRBV7-9 with TRBJ2-2; no definite D call. Germline V CDR1 and CDR2: SEHNR, FQNEAQ (reference sequence). The CDR3 runs to 14 residues. Trimming pared 3 bases from V and 4 bases from J, leaving 9 bases between. This CDR3 reads CASSLFRGTGELFF. The CDR3 coding sequence is TGTGCCAGCAGCTTGTTTCGTGGCACCGGGGAGCTGTTTTTT.

The chain is built from TRBV2 and TRBJ2-7, with D maybe TRBD2 (6 bases). With 7 bases removed from V and 1 base from J, the gap between germline ends came to 8 bases. The germline gives CDR1 SNHLY, CDR2 FYNNEI. There are 12 residues in the CDR3. The CDR3 coding sequence is TGTGCCAGCAACGCGGGGTCCTACGAGCAGTACGTC. Its protein product is CASNAGSYEQYV.

Here the CDR3 reads CASSEPGQGSYGYTF. The CDR3 nucleotides are TGCGCCAGCAGCGAACCCGGACAGGGCTCATATGGCTACACCTTC. This sequence joins TRBV5-1 and TRBJ1-2; 8 bases match TRBD1. CDR1 is SGHRS, CDR2 YFSETQ, per germline. The CDR3 length is 15 residues. Losses at the gene ends were 4 bases for V and 5 bases for J; bases not matched to a gene: 10.

This clone is a singleton in its sample. This chain uses TRBV28 with TRBJ2-7; D is perhaps TRBD1 (5 bases). CDR3 size: 17 residues. Germline V gene sequence: CDR1 MDHEN, CDR2 SYDVKM. Trimming left V 2 bases short and J 0 bases short, with 17 bases between. The CDR3 protein is CASSLSRWGRDSYEQYF. The CDR3 region has the DNA TGTGCCAGCAGTTTAAGCCGGTGGGGCAGGGACTCCTACGAGCAGTACTTC.

The rearrangement uses TRBV7-9 and TRBJ1-3; 7 bases fit TRBD1. The CDR3 has 15 residues. J gave up 0 bases and V 4 bases, and 3 bases lay outside the gene matches. From germline, CDR1 is SEHNR and CDR2 FQNEAQ (reference sequence). The CDR3 nucleotides read TGTGCCAGCAGCTGGACAGGAGTCTCTGGAAACACCATATATTTT. Translation gives CASSWTGVSGNTIYF. Full variable domain (remainder filled in from reference TRBV7-9 and TRBJ1-3): DTGVSQNPRHKITKRGQNVTFRCDPISEHNRLYWYRQTLGQGPEFLTYFQNEAQLEKSRLLSDRFSAERPKGSFSTLEIQRTEQGDSAMYLCASSWTGVSGNTIYFGEGSWLTVV.

This sequence joins TRBV5-1 and TRBJ2-1; unclear D gene. The CDR3 totals 15 residues. Germline V CDR1 and CDR2: SGHRS, YFSETQ. Trimming removed 0 bases from V and 5 bases from J, with 12 bases in between. The CDR3 nucleotides read TGCGCCAGCAGCTTGGCCGATACAACAAACAATGAGCAGTTCTTC. Translation gives CASSLADTTNNEQFF.

The chain carries TRBV6-1 and TRBJ2-5; D call uncertain. V was trimmed by 1 base and J by 7 bases, leaving 4 bases between them. The CDR3 runs 11 residues. From germline, CDR1 is MNHNS and CDR2 SASEGT. The CDR3 spells CASSEVGTQYF. The CDR3 bases are TGTGCCAGCAGTGAAGTCGGGACCCAGTACTTC.

This chain links TRBV10-1 with TRBJ2-5; D perhaps matches TRBD2 (5 bases). V was pared by 0 bases and J by 5 bases, with 13 bases between. Germline V gives CDR1 WNHNN, CDR2 SYGVQD (reference sequence). CDR3 length: 15 residues. Here the CDR3 reads CASSESNTGIETQYF. The CDR3 DNA sequence: TGCGCCAGCAGTGAGTCGAACACCGGGATTGAGACCCAGTACTTC.

The V gene is TRBV5-4, the J gene TRBJ1-3; tentatively, D is TRBD1 (5 bases). The germline CDR1 and CDR2 sequences are SGHNT and YYREEE (reference sequence). The CDR3 runs 14 residues. V dropped 1 base and J dropped 4 bases, with 9 bases sitting between them. CDR3 sequence reads: CASSLRGAGNTIYF. The DNA for the CDR3 is TGTGCCAGCAGCTTGAGGGGTGCGGGAAACACCATATATTTT.

The V gene is TRBV19, the J gene TRBJ1-1; D remains ambiguous. V was trimmed by 5 bases and J by 4 bases, leaving 14 bases between them. CDR3 size: 14 residues. Germline CDR1 LNHDA, CDR2 SQIVND (reference sequence). This CDR3 is CASSSVGYGTEAFF. For the CDR3, the DNA is TGTGCCAGTAGTTCGGTGGGCTATGGCACTGAAGCTTTCTTT.

The J gene is TRBJ1-1, the V gene TRBV29-1, with 9 bases aligning to TRBD1. Per germline, CDR1 SQVTM and CDR2 ANQGSEA. Germline trimming cut 1 base from V and 5 bases from J; bases unmatched to any gene: 8. This CDR3 spans 15 amino acids. CDR3 residues: CSVEGPGQGGTEAFF. The CDR3, as DNA: TGCAGCGTTGAAGGACCGGGACAGGGAGGGACTGAAGCTTTCTTT.

DNA of the CDR3: TGTGCCAGCAAGGACAGTCCCTCCTCGGCCCAGCATTTT. This gives the protein CASKDSPSSAQHF. The chain carries TRBV6-5 and TRBJ1-5; a possible D gene is TRBD1 (6 bases). This CDR3 is built from 13 residues. CDR1 is MNHEY, CDR2 SVGAGI, per germline. The V end lost 7 bases, the J end lost 11 bases, and 18 bases lay between the germline ends.